This TCR beta chain was identified in a study of T cells in Graves' hyperthyroidism and ophthalmopathy. Ten or more counts support this clonotype. V lost 4 bases and J 5 bases, leaving 10 bases between the germline ends. Germline V gene data show CDR1 as SGHVS and CDR2 as FNYEAQ. The CDR3 covers 13 residues. The investigators amplified TCR beta CDR3 regions from RNA transcripts. The HTBI primer set was used in a first-round RT-PCR of the TCR CDR3. TCRdb re-analysed the multiplex PCR reads in MiXCR, keeping a single row per CDR3 protein. Of around 400,000 distinct CDR3 sequences in the sample, more than 20% were seen once.

The sequencing sample was made of blood. The chain couples TRBV7-6 to TRBJ2-3, with D possibly matching TRBD2 (5 bases). The receptor's source is a man aged 45-60 years with Graves' hyperthyroidism. CDR3 protein: CASSSLRGDTQYF. CDR3 nucleotides: TGTGCCAGCAGCTCCCTCCGGGGAGATACGCAGTATTTT.